This T cell receptor (beta chain) was observed in a study of neurological immune-mediated disorders (dated by TCRdb to between 2019 and 2020). Regarding the study in general: Among the 34 multiple sclerosis patients, relapsing-remitting MS was present in approximately 31 and secondary progressive MS was present in 3. Peripheral blood TCR-beta repertoires from patients with HTLV-I-associated myelopathy (HAM/TSP), patients with multiple sclerosis, and healthy controls were compared in the study using UMI-based sequencing. Alongside PBMC samples, the set of some 97 TCR-beta libraries contained longitudinal samples, technical triplicates, and paired CD4+ and CD8+ T-cell subsets that had been sorted. Of the approximately 66 subjects in the cohort, some 15 were HAM/TSP patients, around 34 were multiple sclerosis patients, and 20 were healthy controls. Results and caveats for the whole study, not just this receptor: The MS cluster showed no association with clinical or MRI features, and the authors stated that larger cohorts are needed. Phylogenetic analysis grouped repertoires from 18 of 34 MS patients into a cluster of related CDR3 sequences, suggesting a possible repertoire-level signature. TCR clonal expansion was highest in HAM/TSP patients and lowest in MS patients, with MS patients falling below even healthy controls. No identical CDR3 amino acid sequences were shared among expanded clones across subjects, suggesting private TCR-beta repertoires in all groups.

For sorted-subset TCR libraries, about a million sorted CD4+ or CD8+ T cells were used. Multiple sclerosis patients were enrolled in a US clinical protocol under which disease progression was evaluated by magnetic resonance imaging. Peripheral blood was subjected to Ficoll-Hypaque density gradient centrifugation to isolate PBMCs, which were then cryopreserved in liquid nitrogen. Paired sorted CD4+ and CD8+ subsets came from healthy controls, HAM/TSP patients and MS patients. cDNA synthesis used template-switch 5'RACE with a primer carrying a 10-nucleotide random unique molecular identifier tagging each TCR transcript. Every sequencing run covered 15-18 subjects and yielded more than 160 million TCR-beta sequences. Total RNA was extracted with the RNeasy kit. The KAPA Real-time Library Amplification kit was used to amplify TCR-beta VDJ regions with primers targeting the TCR constant region and the 5'RACE anchor. A first PCR added sample indexes and Illumina adaptors, and a second PCR then raised library yield. After Ampure bead purification, the roughly 650 bp TCR product was size-selected on a 2% E-gel SizeSelection system. Before pooling, libraries had their quality checked on a Bioanalyzer, their concentration measured with Qubit, and their quantity determined with the Kapa Library Quantification kit. An Illumina HiSeq 2500 was used to sequence the libraries paired-end at 2 x 150 bp. To increase sequence diversity, roughly 24-31% phiX was spiked into each library pool. The paper's processing steps were these. Quality-filtered reads were processed with the UMI-based MiGEC pipeline, and over 80% of raw TCR sequences were removed by the MiGEC pipeline during error correction. IMGT germline references were used for aligning VDJ genes, and each clonotype was defined as a unique CDR3 amino acid sequence together with its V-J genes. Clonal expansion, Shannon diversity, and CDR3 relatedness (CalcPairwiseDistances, ClusterSamples) were evaluated with VDJtools, and phylogenetic trees were built with CLCbio workbench. Expanded clones were defined as having at least 8 unique UMIs, based on coefficient-of-variation modelling across technical triplicates. TCRdb reprocessed the public reads (quality trimming at Q25 with fastp, clone calling with MiXCR) and kept in-frame beta chains. Rows are combined by CDR3 protein, so each entry shows the most common genes and DNA. It is TCRdb's table, rather than the study itself, that gives the V and J calls and clone size. The table for this sample lists some 48,000 distinct CDR3 sequences; approximately 5.8% of them were counted only once. Approximately 1.5% of the sample is taken by the ten largest.

CDR1 and CDR2 are drawn from the germline V gene: SGHRS, YFSETQ. V has 1 base trimmed and J has 8 bases trimmed; junction bases matching no gene number 13. Its CDR3 holds 16 amino acids, cysteine through phenylalanine. Just CDR3 DNA is preserved here, 48 bases in frame from base 1. This clonotype was counted ten times or more. The target of this receptor is not known. Per-base quality was not reported, and no clone a single base away is much larger than it. Sequencing input: CD4+ T cells from blood. The V and J genes are TRBV5-1 and TRBJ1-2; TRBD1 lines up with 8 middle nucleotides. The TCR sequence derives from a woman between 18 and 30 years old with multiple sclerosis. The DNA is TGCGCCAGCAGCTTGCGGACAGGGAGTATAGGACGGGGCTACACCTTC. The translation is CASSLRTGSIGRGYTF.